This T cell receptor beta chain was retrieved from a study of T cell responses to AZD1222 COVID-19 vaccine. Notes on the study in general: Only a handful of AZD1222 recipients, more than five in all, had baseline seropositivity. The repertoires were collected only after the peak T cell response. Reportedly, nearly half of unique spike TCRs recognized epitopes outside B.1.351/B.1.1.7 mutations. Donors were mostly white British, more females; clonal diversity possibly underestimated.

For this clone: Its matching antigen is unknown.

The V end lost 4 bases, the J end lost 4 bases, and 16 bases lay between the germline ends. Looked up from germline, CDR1 is SEHNR and CDR2 is FQNEAQ (reference sequence). The CDR3 sequence is 15 residues long. Data came from immunoSEQ multiplex PCR; TCRdb stores just in-frame clones and leaves some out. The sample lists some 150,000 clones, approximately 90% occurring once. The sample was peripheral blood, taken on day 0 of AZD1222 vaccination. This chain uses TRBV7-9 with TRBJ1-2; D call uncertain. The sequence was collected from an adult in good health. The CDR3 region has the DNA TGTGCCAGCAGCTCCCTCGGCAGGCCTCTCTATGGCTACACCTTC. Translation gives CASSSLGRPLYGYTF. The complete variable domain, with remaining parts taken from reference TRBV7-9 and TRBJ1-2, reads DTGVSQNPRHKITKRGQNVTFRCDPISEHNRLYWYRQTLGQGPEFLTYFQNEAQLEKSRLLSDRFSAERPKGSFSTLEIQRTEQGDSAMYLCASSSLGRPLYGYTFGSGTRLTVV.